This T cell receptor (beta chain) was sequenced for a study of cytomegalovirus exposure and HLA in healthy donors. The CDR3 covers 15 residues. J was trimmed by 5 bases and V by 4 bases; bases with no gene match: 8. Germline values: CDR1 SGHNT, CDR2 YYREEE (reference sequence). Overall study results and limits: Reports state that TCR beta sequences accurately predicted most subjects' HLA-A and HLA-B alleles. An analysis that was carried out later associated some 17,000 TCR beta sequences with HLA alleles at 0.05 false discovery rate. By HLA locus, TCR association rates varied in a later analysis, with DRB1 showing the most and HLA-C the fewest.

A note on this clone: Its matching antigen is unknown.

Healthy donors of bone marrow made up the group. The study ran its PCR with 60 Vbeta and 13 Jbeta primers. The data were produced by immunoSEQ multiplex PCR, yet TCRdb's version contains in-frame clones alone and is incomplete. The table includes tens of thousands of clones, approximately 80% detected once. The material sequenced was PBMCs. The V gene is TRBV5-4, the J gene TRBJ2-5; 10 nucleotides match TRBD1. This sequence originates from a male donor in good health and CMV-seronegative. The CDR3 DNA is TGTGCCAGCAGCCAGAGGGACAGGGGTTGGGAGACCCAGTACTTC. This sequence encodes CASSQRDRGWETQYF.